Included here is one TCR beta chain sequence, with context. Its cognate antigen has yet to be identified. Base-call qualities are not available, and no considerably larger clone is one nucleotide away. The 35 to 40 donors, aged 6 to 90 years, were systemically healthy Caucasian individuals from Russia. Ten milliliters of peripheral blood were drawn from each donor into EDTA-treated Vacutainer tubes. PBMCs were isolated by Ficoll-Paque density-gradient centrifugation, with at least 7 million obtained per sample. Total RNA was extracted from PBMCs with Trizol reagent, with at least 5.5 micrograms obtained per sample. The percentages of naive CD45RAhigh/CD27high T cells were determined by flow cytometry on a PBMC aliquot from every donor. Receptor amplification or capture employed 5' RACE. The sequencer listed for this sample is Illumina HiSeq 2500. A second roughly 6 to 11 cycle PCR used a sample-barcoded 5' primer and a J-beta primer mix. A unique molecular identifier was introduced onto each TCR beta cDNA molecule by a template-switch 5' adaptor carrying 12 random nucleotides. Each sample yielded at least 2.5 million CDR3-containing paired-end reads. First-strand cDNA synthesis was performed from all RNA using the Mint cDNA synthesis kit, with priming by a TRBC-specific oligonucleotide. After uracil-DNA glycosylase treatment, a first 18-cycle PCR used universal primers M1SS and BC2_uni_R on all cDNA. The authors' pipeline ran thus. Normalization of each sample was performed by random selection of 1 million high-quality reads, each carrying a distinct molecular identifier. Reads sharing molecular identifiers were discarded rather than binned into consensus sequences. MiTCR, set to a Q25 quality threshold and the strictest error-elimination algorithm, was used for CDR3 identification, clonotype clustering and error correction. A nonparametric unseen species model with Euler transformation was used to estimate a lower bound on total TCR beta diversity. TCRdb reprocessing: public reads trimmed at Q25 with fastp, clones called with MiXCR, in-frame beta chains kept. Entries are consolidated by CDR3 protein sequence, retaining the most common genes and DNA. The V and J calls and clone size are TCRdb's, not the authors'. The sample table records more than 800,000 distinct CDR3 sequences; 45% of these occur just once. The top ten hold about 19% of the sample.

The source of the sample is a study of blood T cells in healthy people across ages (dated by TCRdb to the mid-2010s). Regarding the study in general: In model experiments, roughly one uniquely barcoded TCR beta cDNA molecule per two T cells was captured by template switching. To avoid experimental bias, donors of different ages were spread randomly across the sequencing lanes. Using the same blood draw, the study looked at two additional independent replicas of 1 million unique cDNA reads for two donors, one aged 18 to 30 and the other aged 80 or older. The donors were split into four age groups: young (average 16 years), middle-aged (about 40), aged (over 55) and long-lived (roughly 86). The study measured age-related changes in TCR beta repertoire diversity using deep sequencing normalized with unique cDNA molecular identifiers. Broad study findings and their caveats: Observed TCR beta diversity per million T cells fell roughly linearly with age, and a significant reduction was already apparent by age around 40. Estimates of total diversity from one million sequenced T cells were regarded as lower bounds and underestimates. Donor CMV infection status was unknown, potentially confounding age-related changes in expanded clonotypes. The percentage of naive T cells measured by flow cytometry correlated strongly with observed TCR beta diversity. Since profiling was done on bulk unsorted PBMCs, naive and antigen-experienced compartments could not be conclusively compared. The long-lived group showed more naive CD4+ T cells, fewer expanded clones and increased TCR diversity than the aged group, suggesting age selection.

V is pruned by 2 bases and J by 1 base, leaving 2 bases of the junction without a gene match. The CDR3 measures 16 amino acids from cysteine to phenylalanine. The read is trimmed to its CDR3 DNA, 48 bases read in frame from base 1. CDR1 and CDR2 were assigned from the germline V gene as SNHLY and FYNNEI. Specimen: blood. Recombination joined TRBV2 with TRBJ2-3; 11 central nucleotides agree with TRBD2. The sequence was obtained from a woman between 55 and 75 years old in good health. The CDR3: CASSEKLAGGTDTQYF. The DNA sequence reads TGTGCCAGCAGTGAAAAACTAGCGGGAGGCACAGATACGCAGTATTTT.